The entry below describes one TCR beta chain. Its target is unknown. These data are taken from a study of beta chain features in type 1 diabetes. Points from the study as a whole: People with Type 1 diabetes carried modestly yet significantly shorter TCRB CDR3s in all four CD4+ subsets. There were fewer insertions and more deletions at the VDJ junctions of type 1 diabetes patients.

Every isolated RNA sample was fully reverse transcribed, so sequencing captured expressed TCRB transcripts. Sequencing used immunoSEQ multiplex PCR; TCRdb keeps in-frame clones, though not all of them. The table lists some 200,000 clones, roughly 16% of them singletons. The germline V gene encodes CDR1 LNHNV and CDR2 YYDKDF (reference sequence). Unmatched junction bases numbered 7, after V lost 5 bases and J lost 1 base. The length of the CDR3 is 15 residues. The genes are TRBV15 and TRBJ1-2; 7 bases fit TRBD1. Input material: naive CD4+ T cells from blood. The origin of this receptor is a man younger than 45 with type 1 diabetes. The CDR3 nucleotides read TGTGCCACCAGCTTCCGGGACAGCTATAACTATGGCTACACCTTC. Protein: CATSFRDSYNYGYTF.